The next 21 T cell receptor beta chains were all read from a single sample in a study of beta chain features in type 1 diabetes. As every portion of the isolated RNA was reverse transcribed, the sequencing read expressed TCRB transcripts. Assay: immunoSEQ multiplex PCR; the TCRdb copy retains only in-frame clones and omits some. The sample comprises about 150,000 clones, over 9.5% of which are singletons, and less than 1.5% rests with the top ten. Input material: naive CD4+ T cells from blood. These receptors all come from a young man in good health.

This clone was recorded many times. V is TRBV9 and J is TRBJ2-7; perhaps TRBD1 as D (6 bases). The V gene lost 3 bases and the J gene lost 3 bases, with 10 bases spanning the gap. Germline CDR1 and CDR2: SGDLS and YYNGEE. This CDR3 region has 13 residues. In DNA form, the CDR3 reads TGTGCCAGCAGCGAAACACAGGGCTACGAGCAGTACTTC. It translates to CASSETQGYEQYF.

This clone has only a few counts. The gene calls are TRBV11-2 and TRBJ2-3; D unresolved. The CDR3 sequence is 15 residues long. Germline loops: CDR1 SGHAT, CDR2 FQNNGV. Trimming took 5 bases from V and 0 from J, leaving 12 bases between them. The CDR3 loop is CASSQRTISTDTQYF. Written as DNA, the CDR3 is TGTGCCAGCAGCCAACGCACAATTAGCACAGATACGCAGTATTTT.

J is TRBJ2-1 and V is TRBV5-4, with TRBD2 matching over 11 bases. Germline V lookup: CDR1 SGHNT, CDR2 YYREEE (reference sequence). V dropped 1 base and J dropped 4; count of bases not matched to a gene: 10. The CDR3 extends over 18 amino acids. The CDR3 bases are TGTGCCAGCAGCTTGCCGGTCCGAACTAGCGGGGGATACAATGAGCAGTTCTTC. Its protein is CASSLPVRTSGGYNEQFF.

This clone was recorded at least ten times. J is TRBJ1-5 and V is TRBV4-1; D remains unclear. Germline CDR1 MGHRA, CDR2 YSYEKL. Trimming left V 3 bases short and J 2 bases short, with 11 bases between. The CDR3 has 15 residues. Here the CDR3 DNA reads TGCGCCAGCAGCCAGGGAGGTTGGGGCAATCAGCCCCAGCATTTT. The encoded protein is CASSQGGWGNQPQHF.

This clone was counted between two and nine times. CDR3 residues: CASSQALPGGFYNEQFF. The CDR3 region has the DNA TGCGCCAGCAGCCAAGCTCTCCCCGGGGGTTTTTACAATGAGCAGTTCTTC. This chain connects TRBV4-1 to TRBJ2-1, with a possible D match to TRBD2 (6 bases). CDR1 and CDR2 from the germline V gene are MGHRA and YSYEKL. Trimming removed 1 base from V and 4 bases from J, with 17 bases in between. This CDR3 is built from 17 residues.

In nucleotides, the CDR3 is TGTGCCAGCAGCTTAGATGGCAGGGGCCAAGAGACCCAGTACTTC. It encodes CASSLDGRGQETQYF. The genes are TRBV11-2 and TRBJ2-5, with D perhaps matching TRBD1 (6 bases). This CDR3 is built from 15 residues. Germline values: CDR1 SGHAT, CDR2 FQNNGV. V lost 0 bases to trimming and J lost 1 base, with 9 bases between them.

This clone was counted at least ten times. This rearrangement joins TRBV7-9 to TRBJ2-5, with TRBD1 matching over 9 bases. The CDR3 sequence is 14 residues long. V was pared by 5 bases and J by 3 bases, with 4 bases of the junction left unmatched. CDR1 SEHNR and CDR2 FQNEAQ come from the germline V gene (reference sequence). The CDR3 here is CASSQGQGKETQYF. For the CDR3, the DNA is TGTGCCAGCAGCCAGGGACAGGGAAAAGAGACCCAGTACTTC.

This clone was recorded many times. The chain links TRBV30 to TRBJ2-1, with 7 bases that match TRBD2. With 1 base clipped from V and 13 bases from J, the junction kept 10 bases outside the gene matches. This CDR3 is 13 amino acids long. Germline V gives CDR1 GTSNPN, CDR2 SVGIG (reference sequence). In nucleotides, the CDR3 is TGTGCCTGGAGTGCCGAACGGGGGGACCGCCAGTTCTTC. Translation: CAWSAERGDRQFF.

There are a few counts of this clone. The chain is built from TRBV7-9 and TRBJ1-1; D is unclear. V gave up 3 bases and J gave up 0 bases, with 5 bases separating them. Germline V CDR1 and CDR2: SEHNR, FQNEAQ (reference sequence). The CDR3 loop spans 13 amino acids. CDR3 loop: CASSFSVNTEAFF. DNA of the CDR3: TGTGCCAGCAGCTTCTCAGTGAACACTGAAGCTTTCTTT. The full variable domain, with the rest looked up from reference TRBV7-9 and TRBJ1-1, is DTGVSQNPRHKITKRGQNVTFRCDPISEHNRLYWYRQTLGQGPEFLTYFQNEAQLEKSRLLSDRFSAERPKGSFSTLEIQRTEQGDSAMYLCASSFSVNTEAFFGQGTRLTVV.

J is TRBJ1-6 and V is TRBV4-2; weak D call: TRBD1 (5 bases). Per germline, CDR1 LGHNA and CDR2 YNFKEQ. This CDR3 contains 16 residues. Between the trimmed V and J ends, which lost 2 bases and 8 bases, there was a span of 16 bases. The CDR3 DNA is TGTGCCAGCAGCCAACGATTTGGGACTGGGGATTCACCCCTCCACTTT. Translated, it gives CASSQRFGTGDSPLHF.

This clone was observed a few times. This chain joins TRBV7-9 and TRBJ2-5; TRBD2 might be the D (6 bases). V lost 8 bases and J lost 4, with 17 bases in between. From germline, CDR1 is SEHNR and CDR2 FQNEAQ (reference sequence). The CDR3 has 14 residues. This CDR3 reads CASRGWGFGETQYF. CDR3 DNA: TGTGCCAGCCGGGGGTGGGGTTTCGGAGAGACCCAGTACTTC.

This clone was observed a few times. The chain uses TRBV7-2 and TRBJ2-5; 12 bases are shared with TRBD1. This CDR3 is 15 amino acids long. The V segment lost 5 bases and the J segment 7 bases; nucleotides outside the gene matches: 8. Germline V gives CDR1 SGHTA, CDR2 FQGNSA. Here the CDR3 DNA reads TGTGCCAGCAGCGAGGGACAGGGGGCATACGGGACCCAGTACTTC. Protein: CASSEGQGAYGTQYF.

The CDR3 here is CASSQNRDRGSEQFF. In DNA form, the CDR3 reads TGTGCCAGCAGCCAGAACCGGGACAGGGGGAGTGAGCAGTTCTTC. The chain uses TRBV4-2 and TRBJ2-1, with 11 positions matching TRBD1. Trimming removed 3 bases from V and 9 bases from J; junction bases left unmatched: 7. CDR3 size: 15 residues. Germline V gene data show CDR1 as LGHNA and CDR2 as YNFKEQ.

There are a few counts of this clone. The chain carries TRBV20-1 and TRBJ2-5; no clear D gene. The germline V gene encodes CDR1 DFQATT and CDR2 SNEGSKA (reference sequence). This CDR3 is built from 11 residues. Here the CDR3 reads CSAGPQETQYF. The CDR3 DNA reads as TGCAGCGCAGGCCCCCAAGAGACCCAGTACTTC.

This clone was observed a handful of times. The J gene is TRBJ2-1, the V gene TRBV6-5; 7 bases fit TRBD1. Per the germline V gene, CDR1 is MNHEY and CDR2 is SVGAGI. With V trimmed by 4 bases and J by 0 bases, 3 bases remained unmatched. This CDR3 is 15 amino acids long. The CDR3 region has the DNA TGTGCCAGCAGTTCGACAGGGAGCTCCTACAATGAGCAGTTCTTC. Translated, it gives CASSSTGSSYNEQFF.

This chain links TRBV5-4 with TRBJ2-5; D may be TRBD1 (5 bases). The germline V and J ends were trimmed by 4 bases and 2 bases, with 12 bases remaining between them. Germline V CDR1 and CDR2: SGHNT, YYREEE (reference sequence). The CDR3 is made up of 14 amino acids. The CDR3 DNA follows: TGTGCCAGCAGCCAAGGACAAATACAAGAGACCCAGTACTTC. Encoded protein: CASSQGQIQETQYF.

This clone showed up just a few times. This chain joins TRBV4-1 and TRBJ1-2; 11 bases are a match to TRBD1. CDR1 MGHRA and CDR2 YSYEKL come from the germline V gene. Trimming cost V 4 bases and J 7 bases; bases outside gene matches: 11. The CDR3 spans 16 residues. CDR3 in DNA: TGCGCCAGCAGCCGCCCGGGACAGGGGGTTCAGTCTGGCTACACCTTC. Translating gives CASSRPGQGVQSGYTF.

The chain has TRBV5-4 and TRBJ1-1; D perhaps matches TRBD1 (5 bases). Per germline, CDR1 SGHNT and CDR2 YYREEE (reference sequence). V was clipped by 3 bases and J by 0 bases, with 15 bases between them. This CDR3 spans 16 amino acids. CDR3 residues: CASSWGGDWMNTEAFF. In nucleotides, the CDR3 is TGTGCCAGCAGCTGGGGGGGGGACTGGATGAACACTGAAGCTTTCTTT.

This chain uses TRBV18 with TRBJ1-4; no reliable D call. Deletions cut 3 bases from V and 8 bases from J, with 10 bases between. This CDR3 comprises 13 residues. Germline CDR1 KGHSH, CDR2 LQKENI. The CDR3 nucleotides are TGTGCCAGCTCACCGGGGTCGGGGGAAAAACTGTTTTTT. Protein: CASSPGSGEKLFF.

In its sample, this clone was seen a few times. This chain joins TRBV4-2 and TRBJ1-2; D remains unclear. Germline values: CDR1 LGHNA, CDR2 YNFKEQ. The CDR3 contains 14 residues. The V end lost 4 bases, the J end lost 8 bases, and 17 bases lay between the germline ends. The DNA of the CDR3 is TGTGCCAGCAGCCTCACCCAAGACGCGGGGGGCTACACCTTC. This sequence encodes CASSLTQDAGGYTF.

The chain carries TRBV18 and TRBJ2-5; 7 bases are shared with TRBD2. Germline trimming cut 4 bases from V and 2 bases from J; bases unmatched to any gene: 7. The CDR3 is 15 amino acids. Per germline, CDR1 KGHSH and CDR2 LQKENI. The CDR3 reads CASSLMAGGQETQYF. CDR3 nucleotides: TGTGCCAGCTCACTGATGGCCGGGGGGCAAGAGACCCAGTACTTC.